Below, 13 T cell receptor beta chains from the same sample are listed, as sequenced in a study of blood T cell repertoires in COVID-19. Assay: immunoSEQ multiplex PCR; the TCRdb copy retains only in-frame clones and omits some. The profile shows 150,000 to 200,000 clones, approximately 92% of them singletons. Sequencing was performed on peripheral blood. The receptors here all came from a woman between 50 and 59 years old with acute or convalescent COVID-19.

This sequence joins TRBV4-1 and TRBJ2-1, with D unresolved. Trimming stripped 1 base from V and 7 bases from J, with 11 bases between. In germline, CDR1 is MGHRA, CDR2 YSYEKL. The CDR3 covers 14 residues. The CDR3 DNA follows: TGCGCCAGCAGCCAAGGGGCAAACCCAAATGAGCAGTTCTTC. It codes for CASSQGANPNEQFF.

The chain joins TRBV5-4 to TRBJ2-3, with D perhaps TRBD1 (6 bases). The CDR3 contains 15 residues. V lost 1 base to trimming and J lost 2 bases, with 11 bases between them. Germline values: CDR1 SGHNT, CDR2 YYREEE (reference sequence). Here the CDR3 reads CASSLPGVLTDTQYF. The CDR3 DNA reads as TGTGCCAGCAGCTTGCCAGGGGTCCTCACAGATACGCAGTATTTT.

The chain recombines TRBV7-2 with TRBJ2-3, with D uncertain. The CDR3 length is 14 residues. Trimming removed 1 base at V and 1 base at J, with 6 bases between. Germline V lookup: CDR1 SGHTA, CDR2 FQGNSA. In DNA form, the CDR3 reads TGTGCCAGCAGCTTAGGGCCTCGCACAGATACGCAGTATTTT. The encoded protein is CASSLGPRTDTQYF.

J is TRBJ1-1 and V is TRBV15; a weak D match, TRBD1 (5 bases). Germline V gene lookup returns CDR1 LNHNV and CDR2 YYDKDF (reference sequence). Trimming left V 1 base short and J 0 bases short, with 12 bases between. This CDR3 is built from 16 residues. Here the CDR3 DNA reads TGTGCCACCAGCAGAGTGGGGAGGGGCATGAACACTGAAGCTTTCTTT. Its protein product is CATSRVGRGMNTEAFF.

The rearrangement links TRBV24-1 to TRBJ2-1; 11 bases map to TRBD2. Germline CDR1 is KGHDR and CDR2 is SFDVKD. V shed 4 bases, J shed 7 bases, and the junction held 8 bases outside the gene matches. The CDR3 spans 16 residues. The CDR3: CATSDPLAGALNEQFF. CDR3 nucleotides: TGTGCCACCAGTGACCCACTAGCGGGGGCCCTTAATGAGCAGTTCTTC.

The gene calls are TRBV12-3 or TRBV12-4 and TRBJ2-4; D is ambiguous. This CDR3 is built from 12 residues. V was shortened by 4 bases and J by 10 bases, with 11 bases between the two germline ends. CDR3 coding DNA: TGTGCCAGCAGTTCCCAGGATTCTATTCAGTACTTC. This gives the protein CASSSQDSIQYF.

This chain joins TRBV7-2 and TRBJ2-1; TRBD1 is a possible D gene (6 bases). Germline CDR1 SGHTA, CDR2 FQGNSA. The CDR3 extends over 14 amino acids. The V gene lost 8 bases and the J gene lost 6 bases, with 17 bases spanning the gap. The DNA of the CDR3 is TGTGCCAGCGGGCTCCGGCAGGGGAGCAATGAGCAGTTCTTC. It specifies CASGLRQGSNEQFF.

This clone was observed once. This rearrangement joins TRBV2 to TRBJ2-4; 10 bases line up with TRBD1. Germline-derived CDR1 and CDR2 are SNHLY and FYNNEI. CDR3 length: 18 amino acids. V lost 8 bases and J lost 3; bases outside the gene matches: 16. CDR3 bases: TGTGCCAGCCAAAATAGATACGGGGACAGGGGAGGCAAAAACATTCAGTACTTC. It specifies CASQNRYGDRGGKNIQYF.

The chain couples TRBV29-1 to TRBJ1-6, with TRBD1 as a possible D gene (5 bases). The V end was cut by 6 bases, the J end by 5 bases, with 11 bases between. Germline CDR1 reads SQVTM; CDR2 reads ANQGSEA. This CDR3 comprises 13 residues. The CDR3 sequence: CSVATDNNSPLHF. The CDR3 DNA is TGCAGCGTCGCGACAGACAATAATTCACCCCTCCACTTT.

The CDR3 sequence is CASSQDRLTGFNYNEQFF. CDR3 DNA: TGCGCCAGCAGCCAAGATCGTCTTACAGGGTTCAACTACAATGAGCAGTTCTTC. This sequence joins TRBV4-1 and TRBJ2-1, with a possible D match to TRBD1 (6 bases). The CDR3 sequence is 18 residues long. Germline loops: CDR1 MGHRA, CDR2 YSYEKL. V lost 0 bases and J 3 bases, leaving 18 bases between the germline ends.

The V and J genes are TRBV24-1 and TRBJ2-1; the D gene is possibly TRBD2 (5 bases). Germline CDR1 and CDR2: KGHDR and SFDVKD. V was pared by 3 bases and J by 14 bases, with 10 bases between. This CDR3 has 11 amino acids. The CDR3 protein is CATSDGLMKFF. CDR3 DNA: TGTGCCACCAGTGATGGACTTATGAAGTTCTTC.

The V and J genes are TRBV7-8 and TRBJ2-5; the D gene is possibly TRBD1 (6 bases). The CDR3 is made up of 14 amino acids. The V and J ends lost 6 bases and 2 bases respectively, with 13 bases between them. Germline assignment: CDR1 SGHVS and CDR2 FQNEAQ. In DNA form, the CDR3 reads TGTGCCAGCAGGGCAGGGACAACGCAAGAGACCCAGTACTTC. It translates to CASRAGTTQETQYF.

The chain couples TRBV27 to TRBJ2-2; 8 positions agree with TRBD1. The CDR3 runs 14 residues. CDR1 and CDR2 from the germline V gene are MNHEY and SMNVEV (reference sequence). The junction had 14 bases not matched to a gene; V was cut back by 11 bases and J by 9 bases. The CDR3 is CAAHRDRGRRELFF. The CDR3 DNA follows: TGTGCCGCCCACCGCGACAGGGGCCGTAGGGAGCTGTTTTTT.